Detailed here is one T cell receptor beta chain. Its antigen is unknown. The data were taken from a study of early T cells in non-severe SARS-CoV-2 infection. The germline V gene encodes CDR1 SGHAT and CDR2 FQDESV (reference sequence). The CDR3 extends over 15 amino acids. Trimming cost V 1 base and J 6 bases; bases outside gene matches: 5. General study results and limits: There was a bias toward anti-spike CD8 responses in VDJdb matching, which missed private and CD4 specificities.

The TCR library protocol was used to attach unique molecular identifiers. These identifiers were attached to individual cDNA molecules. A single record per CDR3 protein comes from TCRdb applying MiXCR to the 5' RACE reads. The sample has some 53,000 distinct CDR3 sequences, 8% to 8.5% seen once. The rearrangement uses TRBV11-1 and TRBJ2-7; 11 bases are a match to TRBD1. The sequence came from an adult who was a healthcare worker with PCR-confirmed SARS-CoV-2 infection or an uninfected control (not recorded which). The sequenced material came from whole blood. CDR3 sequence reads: CASSLEGQGALEQYF. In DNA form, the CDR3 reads TGTGCCAGCAGCTTAGAAGGACAGGGGGCCCTCGAGCAGTACTTC.